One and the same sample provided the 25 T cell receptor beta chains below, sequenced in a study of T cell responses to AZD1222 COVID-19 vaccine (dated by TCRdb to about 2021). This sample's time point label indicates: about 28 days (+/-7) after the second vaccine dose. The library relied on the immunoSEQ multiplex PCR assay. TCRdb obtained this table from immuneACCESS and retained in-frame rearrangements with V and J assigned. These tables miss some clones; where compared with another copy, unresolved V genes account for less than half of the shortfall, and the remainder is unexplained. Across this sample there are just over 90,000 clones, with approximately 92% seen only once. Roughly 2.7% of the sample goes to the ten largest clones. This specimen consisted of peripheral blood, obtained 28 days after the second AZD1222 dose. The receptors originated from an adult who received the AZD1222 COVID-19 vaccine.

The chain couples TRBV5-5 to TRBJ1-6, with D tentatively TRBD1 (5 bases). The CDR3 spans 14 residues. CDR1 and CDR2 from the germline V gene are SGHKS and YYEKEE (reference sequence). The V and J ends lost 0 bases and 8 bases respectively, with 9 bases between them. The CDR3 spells CASSLEGPDSPLHF. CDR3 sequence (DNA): TGTGCCAGCAGCTTGGAGGGGCCCGATTCACCCCTCCACTTT.

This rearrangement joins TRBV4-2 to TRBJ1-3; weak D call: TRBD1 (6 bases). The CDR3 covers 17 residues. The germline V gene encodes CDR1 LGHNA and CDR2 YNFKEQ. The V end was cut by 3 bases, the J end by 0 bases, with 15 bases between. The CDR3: CASSHLGGGSSGNTIYF. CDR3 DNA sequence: TGTGCCAGCAGCCACCTAGGGGGGGGGTCCTCTGGAAACACCATATATTTT.

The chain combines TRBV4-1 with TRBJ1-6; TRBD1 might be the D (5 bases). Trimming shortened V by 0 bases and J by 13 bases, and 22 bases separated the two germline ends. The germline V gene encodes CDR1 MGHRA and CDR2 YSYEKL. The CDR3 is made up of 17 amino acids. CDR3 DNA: TGCGCCAGCAGCCAAGATTACGGGGGGGGACCCCTAGTGCCCCTCCACTTT. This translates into CASSQDYGGGPLVPLHF.

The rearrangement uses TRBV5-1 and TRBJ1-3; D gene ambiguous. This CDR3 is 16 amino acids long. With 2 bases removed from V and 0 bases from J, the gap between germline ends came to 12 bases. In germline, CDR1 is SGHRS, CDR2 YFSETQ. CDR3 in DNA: TGCGCCAGCAGCTTAAACGGCCGGAGCTCTGGAAACACCATATATTTT. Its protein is CASSLNGRSSGNTIYF.

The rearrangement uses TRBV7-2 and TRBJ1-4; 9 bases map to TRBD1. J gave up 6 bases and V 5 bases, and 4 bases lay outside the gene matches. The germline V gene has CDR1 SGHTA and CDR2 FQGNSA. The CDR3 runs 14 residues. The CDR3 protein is CASSRNRGHEKLFF. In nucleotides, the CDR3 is TGTGCCAGCAGCCGTAACAGGGGGCATGAAAAACTGTTTTTT.

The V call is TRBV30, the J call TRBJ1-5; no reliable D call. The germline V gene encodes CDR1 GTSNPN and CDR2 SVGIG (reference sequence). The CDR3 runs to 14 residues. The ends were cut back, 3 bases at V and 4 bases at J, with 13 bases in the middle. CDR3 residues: CAWRARRANQPQHF. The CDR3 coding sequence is TGTGCCTGGAGGGCTCGGAGGGCAAATCAGCCCCAGCATTTT.

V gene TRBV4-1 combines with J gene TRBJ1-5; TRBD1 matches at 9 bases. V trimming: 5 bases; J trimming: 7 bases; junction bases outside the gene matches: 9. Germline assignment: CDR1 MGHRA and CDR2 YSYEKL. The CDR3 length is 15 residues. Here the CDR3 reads CASSYWDREGQPQHF. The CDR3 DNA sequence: TGCGCCAGCAGCTATTGGGACAGGGAAGGACAGCCCCAGCATTTT.

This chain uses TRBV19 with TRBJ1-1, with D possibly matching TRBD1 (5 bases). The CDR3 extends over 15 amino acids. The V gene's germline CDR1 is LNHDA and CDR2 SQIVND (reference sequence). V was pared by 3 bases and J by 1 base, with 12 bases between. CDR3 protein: CASSIGGTQNTEAFF. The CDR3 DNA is TGTGCCAGTAGTATCGGAGGGACCCAGAACACTGAAGCTTTCTTT. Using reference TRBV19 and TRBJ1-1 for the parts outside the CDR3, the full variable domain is DGGITQSPKYLFRKEGQNVTLSCEQNLNHDAMYWYRQDPGQGLRLIYYSQIVNDFQKGDIAEGYSVSREKKESFPLTVTSAQKNPTAFYLCASSIGGTQNTEAFFGQGTRLTVV.

CDR3 DNA sequence: TGCAGTGCTAGTAGCTTCGGGAACAAAGGACAGTCCTATGGCTACACCTTC. It specifies CSASSFGNKGQSYGYTF. The chain has TRBV20-1 and TRBJ1-2, with a possible D match to TRBD1 (6 bases). V was cut by 3 bases and J by 4 bases, with 24 bases left in between. CDR1 and CDR2 from the germline V gene are DFQATT and SNEGSKA (reference sequence). The CDR3 runs to 17 residues.

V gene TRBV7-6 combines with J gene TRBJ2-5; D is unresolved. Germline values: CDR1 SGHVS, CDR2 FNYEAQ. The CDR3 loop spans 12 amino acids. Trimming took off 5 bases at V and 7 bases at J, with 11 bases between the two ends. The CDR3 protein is CASSPLSATQYF. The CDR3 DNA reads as TGTGCCAGCAGCCCCCTTTCCGCGACCCAGTACTTC.

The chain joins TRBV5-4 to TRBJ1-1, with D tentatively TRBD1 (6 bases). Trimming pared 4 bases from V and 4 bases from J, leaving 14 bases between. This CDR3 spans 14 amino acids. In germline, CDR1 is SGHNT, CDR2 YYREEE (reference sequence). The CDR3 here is CASSPDRGSTEAFF. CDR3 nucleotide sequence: TGTGCCAGCAGCCCTGATAGGGGGAGCACTGAAGCTTTCTTT.

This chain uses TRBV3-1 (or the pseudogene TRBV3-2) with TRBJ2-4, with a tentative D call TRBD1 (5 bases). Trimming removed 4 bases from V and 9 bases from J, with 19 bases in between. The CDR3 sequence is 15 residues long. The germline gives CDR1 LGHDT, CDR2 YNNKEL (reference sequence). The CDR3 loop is CASSRTNHEGAIQYF. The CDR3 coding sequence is TGTGCCAGCAGCCGAACGAACCATGAAGGGGCCATTCAGTACTTC.

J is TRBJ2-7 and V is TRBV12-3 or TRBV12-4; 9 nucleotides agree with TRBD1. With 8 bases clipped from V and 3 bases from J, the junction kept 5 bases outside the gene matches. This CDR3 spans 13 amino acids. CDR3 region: CASRDRVRYEQYF. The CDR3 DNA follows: TGTGCCAGCCGGGACAGGGTGCGCTACGAGCAGTACTTC.

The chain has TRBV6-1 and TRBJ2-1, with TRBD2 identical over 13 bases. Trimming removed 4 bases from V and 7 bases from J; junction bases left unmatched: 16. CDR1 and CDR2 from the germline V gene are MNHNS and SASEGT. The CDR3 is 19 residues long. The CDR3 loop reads CASSVGVWTSGSMGNEQFF. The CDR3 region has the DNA TGTGCCAGCAGTGTTGGGGTTTGGACTAGCGGGAGCATGGGGAATGAGCAGTTCTTC.

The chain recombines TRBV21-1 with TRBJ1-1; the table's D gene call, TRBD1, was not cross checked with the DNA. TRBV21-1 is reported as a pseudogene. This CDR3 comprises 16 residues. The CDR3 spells CASSNRTGVTNTEAFF. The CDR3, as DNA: TGTGCCAGCAGCAACCGAACAGGGGTAACGAACACTGAAGCTTTCTTT.

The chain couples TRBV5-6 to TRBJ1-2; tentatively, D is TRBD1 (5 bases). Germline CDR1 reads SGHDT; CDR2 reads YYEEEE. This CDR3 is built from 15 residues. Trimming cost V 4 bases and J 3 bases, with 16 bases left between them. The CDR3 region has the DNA TGTGCCAGCAGCCCGCGGGGCAGGTTCGACTATGGCTACACCTTC. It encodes CASSPRGRFDYGYTF.

DNA of the CDR3: TGTGCCAGCAGTGAAACAGCGGGAGGGCCCCACGAGCAGTACTTC. Amino acids: CASSETAGGPHEQYF. This chain links TRBV6-1 with TRBJ2-7, with TRBD2 matching over 10 bases. Germline V gives CDR1 MNHNS, CDR2 SASEGT. V lost 2 bases and J lost 5; bases outside the gene matches: 6. CDR3 size: 15 residues.

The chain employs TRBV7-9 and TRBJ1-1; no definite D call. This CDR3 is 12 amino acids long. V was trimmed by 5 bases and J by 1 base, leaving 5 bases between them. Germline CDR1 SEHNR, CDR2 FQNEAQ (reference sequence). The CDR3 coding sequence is TGTGCCAGCAGCCAAACGAACACTGAAGCTTTCTTT. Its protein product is CASSQTNTEAFF.

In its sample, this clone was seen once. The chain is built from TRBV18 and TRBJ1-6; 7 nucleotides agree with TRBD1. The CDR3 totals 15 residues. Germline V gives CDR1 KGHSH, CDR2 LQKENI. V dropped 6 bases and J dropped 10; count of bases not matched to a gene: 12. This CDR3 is CASSTARQGLSPLHF. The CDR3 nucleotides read TGTGCCAGCTCGACTGCTAGACAGGGTTTATCACCCCTCCACTTT.

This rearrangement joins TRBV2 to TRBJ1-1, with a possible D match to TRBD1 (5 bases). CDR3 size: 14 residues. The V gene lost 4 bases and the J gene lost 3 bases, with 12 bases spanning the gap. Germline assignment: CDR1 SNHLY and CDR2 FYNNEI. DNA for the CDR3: TGTGCCAGCAGTGTTGGGGGATCGGACACTGAAGCTTTCTTT. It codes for CASSVGGSDTEAFF.

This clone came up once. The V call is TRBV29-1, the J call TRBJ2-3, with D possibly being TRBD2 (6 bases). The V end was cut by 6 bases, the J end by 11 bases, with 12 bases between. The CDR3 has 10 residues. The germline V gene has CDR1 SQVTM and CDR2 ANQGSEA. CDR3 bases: TGCAGCGTAGGGGACTTCGGGCAGTATTTT. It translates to CSVGDFGQYF.

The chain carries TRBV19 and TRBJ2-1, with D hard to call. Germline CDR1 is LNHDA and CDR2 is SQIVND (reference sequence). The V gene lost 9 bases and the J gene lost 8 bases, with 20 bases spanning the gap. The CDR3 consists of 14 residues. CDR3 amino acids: CASKTRANLDEQFF. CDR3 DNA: TGTGCCAGCAAGACACGGGCGAACCTTGATGAGCAGTTCTTC.

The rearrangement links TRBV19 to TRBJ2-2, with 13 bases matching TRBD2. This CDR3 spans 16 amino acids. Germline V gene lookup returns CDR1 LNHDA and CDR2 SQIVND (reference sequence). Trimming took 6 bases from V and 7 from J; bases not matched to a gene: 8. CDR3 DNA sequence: TGTGCCAGTAGAACACTAGCGGGAGGGGATGGCGGGGAGCTGTTTTTT. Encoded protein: CASRTLAGGDGGELFF. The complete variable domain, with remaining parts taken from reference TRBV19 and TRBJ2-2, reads DGGITQSPKYLFRKEGQNVTLSCEQNLNHDAMYWYRQDPGQGLRLIYYSQIVNDFQKGDIAEGYSVSREKKESFPLTVTSAQKNPTAFYLCASRTLAGGDGGELFFGEGSRLTVL.

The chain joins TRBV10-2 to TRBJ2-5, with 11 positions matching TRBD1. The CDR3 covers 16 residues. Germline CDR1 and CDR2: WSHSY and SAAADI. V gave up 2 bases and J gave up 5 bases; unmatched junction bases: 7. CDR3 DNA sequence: TGCGCCAGCAGTGAGCCCGGGACAGGGGGAGAGGAGACCCAGTACTTC. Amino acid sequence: CASSEPGTGGEETQYF.

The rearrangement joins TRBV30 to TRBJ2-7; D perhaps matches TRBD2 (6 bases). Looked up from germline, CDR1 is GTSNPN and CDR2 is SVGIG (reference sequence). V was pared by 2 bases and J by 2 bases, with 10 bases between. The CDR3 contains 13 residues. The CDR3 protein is CAWSRGLAYEQYF. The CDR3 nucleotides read TGTGCCTGGAGTAGGGGACTTGCCTACGAGCAGTACTTC.